The entry below gives a single TCR beta chain sequence along with its context. Its antigen is as yet unknown. CDR1 and CDR2 from the germline V gene are SNHLY and FYNNEI. The CDR3 has 13 amino acids. Between the trimmed V and J ends, which lost 4 bases and 4 bases, there was a span of 10 bases. Produced via immunoSEQ multiplex PCR; TCRdb's table is partial and in-frame only. The sample holds roughly 1,100,000 clones, roughly 75% seen once. This sample is drawn from a study of shared clonotypes between healthy human individuals. Study outcomes and limitations: For naive CD4 cells, 4% to 6% of clonotypes were shared across a handful of donors. Compared with memory subsets, naive subsets generally had larger estimated richness.

V and J are TRBV2 and TRBJ1-1; no clear D. The TCR originated in a young man in good health. The sequenced sample consisted of memory CD4+ T cells sorted from blood. Subset reported: CD45RA-negative fraction. CDR3 DNA: TGTGCCAGCAGTGTGGGTGCGGCCACTGAAGCTTTCTTT. Encoded protein: CASSVGAATEAFF. Full variable domain (outside the CDR3, taken from reference TRBV2 and TRBJ1-1): EPEVTQTPSHQVTQMGQEVILRCVPISNHLYFYWYRQILGQKVEFLVSFYNNEISEKSEIFDDQFSVERPDGSNFTLKIRSTKLEDSAMYFCASSVGAATEAFFGQGTRLTVV.